This entry describes one T cell receptor (beta chain). V dropped 2 bases and J dropped 3 bases, with 7 bases sitting between them. This CDR3 has 13 amino acids. Germline V CDR1 and CDR2: LGHNT, FRNRAP. The sample comes from a study of T cell changes during pregnancy in multiple sclerosis. Data came from immunoSEQ multiplex PCR; TCRdb stores just in-frame clones and leaves some out. This table has roughly 69,000 clones, roughly 94% appearing once. The receptor was isolated from a female donor with multiple sclerosis, enrolled in a pregnancy study. The specimen was peripheral blood, collected after pregnancy. The rearrangement joins TRBV12-5 to TRBJ1-1, with unresolved D. The CDR3 DNA sequence: TGTGCTAGTGGTTTGTTGGGCTACACTGAAGCTTTCTTT. It yields the protein CASGLLGYTEAFF.